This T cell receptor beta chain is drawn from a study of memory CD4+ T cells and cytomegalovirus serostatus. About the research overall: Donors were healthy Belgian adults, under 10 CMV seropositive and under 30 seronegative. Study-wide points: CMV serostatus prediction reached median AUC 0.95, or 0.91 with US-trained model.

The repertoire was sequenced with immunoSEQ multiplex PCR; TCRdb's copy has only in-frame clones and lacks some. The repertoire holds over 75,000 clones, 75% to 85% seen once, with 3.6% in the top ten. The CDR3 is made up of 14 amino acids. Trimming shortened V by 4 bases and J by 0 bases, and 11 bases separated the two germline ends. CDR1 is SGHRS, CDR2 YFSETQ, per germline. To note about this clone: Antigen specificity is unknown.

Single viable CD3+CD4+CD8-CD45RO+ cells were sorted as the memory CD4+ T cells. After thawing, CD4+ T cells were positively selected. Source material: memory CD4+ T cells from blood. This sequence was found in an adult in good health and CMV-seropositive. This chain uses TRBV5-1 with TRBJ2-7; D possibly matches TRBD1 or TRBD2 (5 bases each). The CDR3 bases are TGCGCCAGCAGCCCCACCGGGGCCTCCTACGAGCAGTACTTC. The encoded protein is CASSPTGASYEQYF.